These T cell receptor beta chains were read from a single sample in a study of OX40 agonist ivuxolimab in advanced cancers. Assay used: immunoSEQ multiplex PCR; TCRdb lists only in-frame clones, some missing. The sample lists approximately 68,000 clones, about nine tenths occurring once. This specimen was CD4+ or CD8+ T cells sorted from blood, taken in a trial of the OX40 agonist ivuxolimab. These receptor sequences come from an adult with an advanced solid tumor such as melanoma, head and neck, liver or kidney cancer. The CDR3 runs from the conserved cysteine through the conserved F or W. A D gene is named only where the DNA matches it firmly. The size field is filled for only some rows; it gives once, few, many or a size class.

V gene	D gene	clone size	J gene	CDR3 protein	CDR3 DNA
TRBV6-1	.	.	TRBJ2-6	CASSEADRTGANVLTF	TGTGCCAGCAGTGAAGCCGACAGGACTGGGGCCAACGTCCTGACTTTC
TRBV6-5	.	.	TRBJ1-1	CASSPRGGEGAFF	TGTGCCAGCAGTCCCCGGGGAGGGGAGGGAGCTTTCTTT
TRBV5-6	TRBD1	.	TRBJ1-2	CASSLGGQGRYGYTF	TGTGCCAGCAGCTTGGGGGGACAGGGAAGGTACGGCTACACCTTC
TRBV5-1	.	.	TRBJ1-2	CASSLGQFYGYTF	TGCGCCAGCAGCTTGGGCCAGTTCTATGGCTACACCTTC
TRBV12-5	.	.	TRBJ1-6	CASGLGRTDNSPLHF	TGTGCTAGTGGTTTGGGCAGGACTGATAATTCACCCCTCCACTTT
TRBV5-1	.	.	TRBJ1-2	CASSSELYGYTF	TGCGCCAGCAGCTCGGAGCTGTATGGCTACACCTTC
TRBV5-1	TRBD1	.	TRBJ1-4	CASRRGRANEKLFF	TGCGCCAGCAGAAGGGGGCGGGCTAATGAAAAACTGTTTTTT
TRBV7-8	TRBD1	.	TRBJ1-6	CASSMQGAGSPLHF	TGTGCCAGCAGTATGCAGGGGGCAGGGTCACCCCTCCACTTT
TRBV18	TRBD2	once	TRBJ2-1	CASSYTGTRNNEQFF	TGTGCCAGCTCGTATACCGGGACTAGGAACAATGAGCAGTTCTTC
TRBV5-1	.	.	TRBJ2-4	CASSLDGGKNIQYF	TGCGCCAGCAGCTTGGATGGAGGAAAAAACATTCAGTACTTC
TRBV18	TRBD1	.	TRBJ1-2	CASSPDRAYGYTF	TGTGCCAGCTCACCAGACAGGGCCTATGGCTACACCTTC
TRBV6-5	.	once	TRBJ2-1	CASSRTRSSYNEQFF	TGTGCCAGCAGCAGAACTCGAAGCTCCTACAATGAGCAGTTCTTC
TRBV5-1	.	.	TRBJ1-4	CASSSTNEKLFF	TGCGCCAGCAGCTCAACTAATGAAAAACTGTTTTTT
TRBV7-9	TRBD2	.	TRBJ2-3	CASSLAEAGEGDTQYF	TGTGCCAGCAGCTTAGCCGAAGCGGGGGAGGGGGATACGCAGTATTTT